This TCR beta chain was captured in a study of control samples from healthy donors and cancer patients. CDR3 length equals 17 residues. The germline V gene has CDR1 SGHRS and CDR2 YFSETQ. Trimming removed 0 bases from V and 5 bases from J, with 20 bases in between. Measured with immunoSEQ multiplex PCR; TCRdb has only the in-frame clones, and not every one. The data contain over 150,000 clones, around 94% of them singletons. This rearrangement joins TRBV5-1 to TRBJ2-5; the D gene is possibly TRBD1 (6 bases). Sequenced input: blood. The TCR sequence derives from a woman under 30 in good health. The CDR3 bases are TGCGCCAGCAGCTTGGCCTCAGCCCCGGACAGAGGGGAGACCCAGTACTTC. Residues: CASSLASAPDRGETQYF.